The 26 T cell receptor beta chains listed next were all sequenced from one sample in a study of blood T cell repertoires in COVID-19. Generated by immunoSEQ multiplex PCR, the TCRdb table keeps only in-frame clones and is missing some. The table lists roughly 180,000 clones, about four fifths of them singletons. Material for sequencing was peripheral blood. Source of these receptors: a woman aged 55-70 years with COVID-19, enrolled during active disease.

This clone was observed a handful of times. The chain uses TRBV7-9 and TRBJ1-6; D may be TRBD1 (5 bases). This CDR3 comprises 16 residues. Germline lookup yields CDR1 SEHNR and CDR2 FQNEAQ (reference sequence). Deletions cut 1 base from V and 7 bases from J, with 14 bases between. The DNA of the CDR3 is TGTGCCAGCAGCTTAGTAATAGGACAAGCAAATTCACCCCTCCACTTT. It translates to CASSLVIGQANSPLHF. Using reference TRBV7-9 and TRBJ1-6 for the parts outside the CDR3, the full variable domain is DTGVSQNPRHKITKRGQNVTFRCDPISEHNRLYWYRQTLGQGPEFLTYFQNEAQLEKSRLLSDRFSAERPKGSFSTLEIQRTEQGDSAMYLCASSLVIGQANSPLHFGNGTRLTVT.

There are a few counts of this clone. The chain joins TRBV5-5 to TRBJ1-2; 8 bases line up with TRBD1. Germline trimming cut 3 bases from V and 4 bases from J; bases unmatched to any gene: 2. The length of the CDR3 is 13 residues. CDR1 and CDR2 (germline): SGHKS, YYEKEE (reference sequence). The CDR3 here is CASSSQGGYGYTF. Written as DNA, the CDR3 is TGTGCCAGCAGCTCACAGGGGGGCTATGGCTACACCTTC. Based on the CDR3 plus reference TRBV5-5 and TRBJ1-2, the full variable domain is DAGVTQSPTHLIKTRGQQVTLRCSPISGHKSVSWYQQVLGQGPQFIFQYYEKEERGRGNFPDRFSARQFPNYSSELNVNALLLGDSALYLCASSSQGGYGYTFGSGTRLTVV.

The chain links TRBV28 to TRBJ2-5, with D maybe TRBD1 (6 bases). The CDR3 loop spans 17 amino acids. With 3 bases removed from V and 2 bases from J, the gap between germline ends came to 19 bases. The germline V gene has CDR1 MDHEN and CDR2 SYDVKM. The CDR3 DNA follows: TGTGCCAGCAGTTTTCTGCCCCCGACGACAGGACAAGAGACCCAGTACTTC. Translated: CASSFLPPTTGQETQYF.

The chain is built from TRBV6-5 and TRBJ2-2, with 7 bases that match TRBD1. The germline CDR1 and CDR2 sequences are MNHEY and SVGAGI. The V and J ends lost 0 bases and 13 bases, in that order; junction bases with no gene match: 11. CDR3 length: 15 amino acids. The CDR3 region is CASSYSTAGGWGLFF. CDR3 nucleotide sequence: TGTGCCAGCAGTTACTCGACTGCAGGGGGATGGGGGCTGTTTTTT.

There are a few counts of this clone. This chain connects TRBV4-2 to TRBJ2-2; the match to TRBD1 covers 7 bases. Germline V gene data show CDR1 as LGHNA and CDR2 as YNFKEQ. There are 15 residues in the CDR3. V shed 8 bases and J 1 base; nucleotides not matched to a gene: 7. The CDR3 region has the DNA TGTGCCAGCGGGACCGGGACAGAGAACACCGGGGAGCTGTTTTTT. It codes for CASGTGTENTGELFF.

The DNA of the CDR3 is TGTGCCAGTAGGAAGGCGGGAGGGCCATCAGATACGCAGTATTTT. Amino acids: CASRKAGGPSDTQYF. This chain links TRBV19 with TRBJ2-3, with 9 bases that match TRBD2. The V gene's germline CDR1 is LNHDA and CDR2 SQIVND (reference sequence). This CDR3 contains 15 residues. V shed 6 bases and J 4 bases; nucleotides not matched to a gene: 8.

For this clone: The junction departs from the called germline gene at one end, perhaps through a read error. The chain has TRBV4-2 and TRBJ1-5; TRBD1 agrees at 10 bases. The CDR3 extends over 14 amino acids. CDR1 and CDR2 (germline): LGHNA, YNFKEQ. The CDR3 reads CASSEDRGHQPQHF. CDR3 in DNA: TGTGCCAGCAGCGAAGACAGGGGGCATCAGCCCCAGCATTTT.

In nucleotides, the CDR3 is TGTGCCAGCACCGTGGGGAGGAACAGGCAAGAGACCCAGTACTTC. It specifies CASTVGRNRQETQYF. V and J are TRBV7-2 and TRBJ2-5; possibly TRBD2 for D (6 bases). Germline CDR1 and CDR2: SGHTA and FQGNSA. This CDR3 is 15 amino acids long. V was pared by 7 bases and J by 2 bases, with 17 bases between.

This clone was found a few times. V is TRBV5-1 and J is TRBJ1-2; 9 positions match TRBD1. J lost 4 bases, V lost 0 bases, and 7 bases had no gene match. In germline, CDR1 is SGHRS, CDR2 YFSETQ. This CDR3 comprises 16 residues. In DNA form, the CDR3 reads TGCGCCAGCAGCTTGGGGGATACAGGGGGCCGCTATGGCTACACCTTC. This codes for CASSLGDTGGRYGYTF.

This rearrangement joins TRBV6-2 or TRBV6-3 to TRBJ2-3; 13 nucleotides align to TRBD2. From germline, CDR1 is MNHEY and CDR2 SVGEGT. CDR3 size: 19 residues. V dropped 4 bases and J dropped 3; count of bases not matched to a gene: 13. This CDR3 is CASSWGLAGTAWGTDTQYF. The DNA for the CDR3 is TGTGCCAGCAGTTGGGGACTAGCGGGAACCGCCTGGGGGACAGATACGCAGTATTTT.

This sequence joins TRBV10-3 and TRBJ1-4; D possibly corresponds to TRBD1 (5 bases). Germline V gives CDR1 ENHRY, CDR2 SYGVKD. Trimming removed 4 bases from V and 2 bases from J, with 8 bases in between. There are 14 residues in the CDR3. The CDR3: CAISASGTNEKLFF. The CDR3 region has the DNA TGTGCCATCAGTGCTTCAGGGACTAATGAAAAACTGTTTTTT.

DNA of the CDR3: TGTGCCAGCAGCCTGACTAGCGGGGGGACGAACCTCGGGGAGCTGTTTTTT. It is translated as CASSLTSGGTNLGELFF. The genes are TRBV5-4 and TRBJ2-2, with TRBD2 matching over 13 bases. Germline CDR1 SGHNT, CDR2 YYREEE (reference sequence). The CDR3 has 17 residues. With V trimmed by 4 bases and J by 7 bases, 10 bases remained unmatched. The complete variable domain, with remaining parts taken from reference TRBV5-4 and TRBJ2-2, reads ETGVTQSPTHLIKTRGQQVTLRCSSQSGHNTVSWYQQALGQGPQFIFQYYREEENGRGNFPPRFSGLQFPNYSSELNVNALELDDSALYLCASSLTSGGTNLGELFFGEGSRLTVL.

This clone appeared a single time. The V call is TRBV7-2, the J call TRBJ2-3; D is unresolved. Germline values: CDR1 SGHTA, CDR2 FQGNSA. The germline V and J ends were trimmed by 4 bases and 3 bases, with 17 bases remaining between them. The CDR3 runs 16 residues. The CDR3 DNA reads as TGTGCCAGCAGCTCCTTAAGACTCCGTGGGACAGATACGCAGTATTTT. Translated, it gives CASSSLRLRGTDTQYF. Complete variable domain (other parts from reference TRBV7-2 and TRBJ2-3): GAGVSQSPSNKVTEKGKDVELRCDPISGHTALYWYRQSLGQGLEFLIYFQGNSAPDKSGLPSDRFSAERTGGSVSTLTIQRTQQEDSAVYLCASSSLRLRGTDTQYFGPGTRLTVL.

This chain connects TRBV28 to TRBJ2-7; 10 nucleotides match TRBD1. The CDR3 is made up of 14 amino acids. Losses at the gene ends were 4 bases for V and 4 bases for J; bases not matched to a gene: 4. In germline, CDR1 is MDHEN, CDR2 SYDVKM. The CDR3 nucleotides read TGTGCCAGCAGTTCTGACAGGGGGCGGTACGAGCAGTACTTC. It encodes CASSSDRGRYEQYF.

This CDR3 reads CASSFPPGTAYNEQFF. The CDR3 DNA sequence: TGTGCCAGCAGCTTTCCTCCCGGGACAGCCTACAATGAGCAGTTCTTC. The rearrangement joins TRBV7-2 to TRBJ2-1; TRBD1 agrees at 7 bases. Germline V gene sequence: CDR1 SGHTA, CDR2 FQGNSA. The CDR3 sequence is 16 residues long. V shed 3 bases, J shed 2 bases, and the junction held 7 bases outside the gene matches.

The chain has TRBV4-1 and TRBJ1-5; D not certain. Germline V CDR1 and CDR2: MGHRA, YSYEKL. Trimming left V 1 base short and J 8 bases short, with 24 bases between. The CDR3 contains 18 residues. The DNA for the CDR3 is TGCGCCAGCAGCCAAGTAGACATGGGATTTATCCGGGGAAAGCCCCAGCATTTT. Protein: CASSQVDMGFIRGKPQHF.

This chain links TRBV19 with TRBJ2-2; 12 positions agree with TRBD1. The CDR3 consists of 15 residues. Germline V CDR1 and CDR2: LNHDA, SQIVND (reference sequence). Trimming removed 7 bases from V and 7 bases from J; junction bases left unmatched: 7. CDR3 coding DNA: TGTGCCAGTACCCCCGGGACAGGGGGCTTCGGGGAGCTGTTTTTT. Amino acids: CASTPGTGGFGELFF.

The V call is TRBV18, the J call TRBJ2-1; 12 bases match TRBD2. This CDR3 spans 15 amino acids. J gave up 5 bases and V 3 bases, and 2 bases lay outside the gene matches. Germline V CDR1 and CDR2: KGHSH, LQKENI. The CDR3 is CASSPGLAGHNEQFF. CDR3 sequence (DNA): TGTGCCAGCTCACCCGGACTAGCGGGGCACAATGAGCAGTTCTTC. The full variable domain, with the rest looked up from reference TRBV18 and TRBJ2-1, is NAGVMQNPRHLVRRRGQEARLRCSPMKGHSHVYWYRQLPEEGLKFMVYLQKENIIDESGMPKERFSAEFPKEGPSILRIQQVVRGDSAAYFCASSPGLAGHNEQFFGPGTRLTVL.

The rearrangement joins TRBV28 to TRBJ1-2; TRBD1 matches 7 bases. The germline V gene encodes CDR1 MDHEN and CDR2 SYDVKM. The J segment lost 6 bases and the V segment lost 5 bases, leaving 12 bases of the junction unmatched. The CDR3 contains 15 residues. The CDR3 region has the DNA TGTGCCAGCAGTCTATCGACAGGGAAAGGGCATGGCTACACCTTC. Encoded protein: CASSLSTGKGHGYTF.

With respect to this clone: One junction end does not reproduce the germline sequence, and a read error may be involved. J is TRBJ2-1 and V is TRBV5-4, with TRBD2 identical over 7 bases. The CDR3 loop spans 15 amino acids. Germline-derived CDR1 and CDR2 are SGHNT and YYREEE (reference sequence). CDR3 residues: CASRLGLAAYNEQFF. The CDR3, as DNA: TGTGCCAGCAGGTTGGGCCTAGCGGCCTACAATGAGCAGTTCTTC. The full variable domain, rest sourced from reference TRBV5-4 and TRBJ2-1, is ETGVTQSPTHLIKTRGQQVTLRCSSQSGHNTVSWYQQALGQGPQFIFQYYREEENGRGNFPPRFSGLQFPNYSSELNVNALELDDSALYLCASRLGLAAYNEQFFGPGTRLTVL.

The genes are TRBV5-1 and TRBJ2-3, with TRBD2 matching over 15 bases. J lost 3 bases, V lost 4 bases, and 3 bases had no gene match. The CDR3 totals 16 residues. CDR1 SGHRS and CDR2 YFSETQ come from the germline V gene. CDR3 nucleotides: TGCGCCAGCAGCGCAGGGACTAGCGGGGGGACAGATACGCAGTATTTT. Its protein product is CASSAGTSGGTDTQYF.

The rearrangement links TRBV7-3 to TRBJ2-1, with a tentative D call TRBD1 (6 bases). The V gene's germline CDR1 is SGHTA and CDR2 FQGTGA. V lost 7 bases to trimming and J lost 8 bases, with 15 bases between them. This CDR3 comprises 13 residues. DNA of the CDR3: TGTGCCAGCACGATGGGGGCAGTCGATGAGCAGTTCTTC. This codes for CASTMGAVDEQFF.

As DNA, the CDR3 is TGTGCCAGCAGTGAAGAGGCCCGGCGGTCGGAGACCCAGTACTTC. This codes for CASSEEARRSETQYF. V usage is TRBV2 and J usage is TRBJ2-5; no definite D call. Trimming took off 1 base at V and 5 bases at J, with 14 bases between the two ends. This CDR3 spans 15 amino acids. Germline CDR1 is SNHLY and CDR2 is FYNNEI. The full variable domain, its missing parts supplied by reference TRBV2 and TRBJ2-5, is EPEVTQTPSHQVTQMGQEVILRCVPISNHLYFYWYRQILGQKVEFLVSFYNNEISEKSEIFDDQFSVERPDGSNFTLKIRSTKLEDSAMYFCASSEEARRSETQYFGPGTRLLVL.

CDR3: CASSLNSGFGYTF. In DNA form, the CDR3 reads TGTGCCAGCAGTTTAAACTCAGGGTTTGGCTACACCTTC. The chain has TRBV28 and TRBJ1-2, with D perhaps TRBD1 (5 bases). CDR1 and CDR2 from the germline V gene are MDHEN and SYDVKM. The CDR3 is 13 amino acids. Deletions cut 2 bases from V and 7 bases from J, with 11 bases between.

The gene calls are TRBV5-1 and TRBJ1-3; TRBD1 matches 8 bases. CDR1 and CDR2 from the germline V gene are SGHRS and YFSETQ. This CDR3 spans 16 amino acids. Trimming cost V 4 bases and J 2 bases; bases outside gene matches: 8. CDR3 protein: CASSVSGTGTGNTIYF. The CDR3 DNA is TGCGCCAGCAGCGTCTCCGGGACAGGAACTGGAAACACCATATATTTT. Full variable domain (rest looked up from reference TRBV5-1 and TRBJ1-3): KAGVTQTPRYLIKTRGQQVTLSCSPISGHRSVSWYQQTPGQGLQFLFEYFSETQRNKGNFPGRFSGRQFSNSRSEMNVSTLELGDSALYLCASSVSGTGTGNTIYFGEGSWLTVV.

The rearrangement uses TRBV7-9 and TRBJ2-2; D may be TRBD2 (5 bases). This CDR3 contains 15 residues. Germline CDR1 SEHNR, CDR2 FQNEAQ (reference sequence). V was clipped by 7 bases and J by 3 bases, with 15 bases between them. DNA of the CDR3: TGTGCCAGCATCCCTCCTAGCTCCCACACCGGGGAGCTGTTTTTT. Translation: CASIPPSSHTGELFF. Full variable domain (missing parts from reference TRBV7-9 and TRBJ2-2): DTGVSQNPRHKITKRGQNVTFRCDPISEHNRLYWYRQTLGQGPEFLTYFQNEAQLEKSRLLSDRFSAERPKGSFSTLEIQRTEQGDSAMYLCASIPPSSHTGELFFGEGSRLTVL.